The 10 T cell receptor beta chains listed next were all sequenced from one sample in a study of a mutant IDH1 vaccine in newly diagnosed glioma. The assay was immunoSEQ multiplex PCR, and TCRdb's table has in-frame clones only and misses some. The sample has 110,000 or so clones, 85% to 90% seen once; the top ten hold roughly 0.65%. The antigens of these receptors remain unknown. The time point is: week 11, during vaccination. The study gave 300 ug of mutant IDH1 20-mer peptide per vaccine dose, with topical imiquimod. The sample was PBMCs, taken from a glioma patient whose treatment included an IDH1 peptide vaccine. The receptors derive from a woman aged 45-59 years with glioma.

This sequence joins TRBV6-1 and TRBJ2-2; no definite D call. CDR1 is MNHNS, CDR2 SASEGT, per germline. This CDR3 region has 14 residues. V dropped 5 bases and J dropped 5 bases, with 12 bases sitting between them. Here the CDR3 reads CASSPDGGTGELFF. The CDR3 DNA reads TGTGCCAGCAGTCCCGATGGCGGTACCGGGGAGCTGTTTTTT.

This CDR3 reads CASSLSREETQYF. CDR3 sequence (DNA): TGTGCCAGCAGCTTAAGCAGGGAAGAGACCCAGTACTTC. V is TRBV7-9 and J is TRBJ2-5; a possible D gene is TRBD1 (5 bases). Germline V CDR1 and CDR2: SEHNR, FQNEAQ (reference sequence). This CDR3 comprises 13 residues. V lost 2 bases and J 3 bases, leaving 7 bases between the germline ends.

The rearrangement links TRBV19 to TRBJ1-1; D is perhaps TRBD1 (5 bases). Trimming cost V 5 bases and J 5 bases, with 12 bases left between them. Germline values: CDR1 LNHDA, CDR2 SQIVND (reference sequence). The CDR3 covers 13 residues. This CDR3 is CASSVLQGTEAFF. The CDR3 bases are TGTGCCAGTAGTGTCCTCCAGGGAACTGAAGCTTTCTTT.

This chain links TRBV6-5 with TRBJ2-7, with 7 bases identical to TRBD1. The V gene end was trimmed by 4 bases and the J gene end by 6 bases; junction bases not matched to a gene: 6. There are 13 residues in the CDR3. CDR1 and CDR2 (germline): MNHEY, SVGAGI. The CDR3 sequence is CASSLMTGPEQYF. The DNA for the CDR3 is TGTGCCAGCAGTTTAATGACAGGGCCCGAGCAGTACTTC.

This rearrangement joins TRBV11-3 to TRBJ2-1; possibly TRBD1 for D (5 bases). V was shortened by 1 base and J by 7 bases, with 14 bases between the two germline ends. This CDR3 region has 15 residues. Germline-derived CDR1 and CDR2 are SGHNT and YENEEA. For the CDR3, the DNA is TGTGCCAGCAGCTTAGGTAGGGGCAGGAATAATGAGCAGTTCTTC. It encodes CASSLGRGRNNEQFF.

The rearrangement joins TRBV5-1 to TRBJ2-5; tentatively, D is TRBD1 (6 bases). The germline V and J ends were trimmed by 4 bases and 1 base, with 11 bases remaining between them. Looked up from germline, CDR1 is SGHRS and CDR2 is YFSETQ. CDR3 length: 14 residues. In nucleotides, the CDR3 is TGCGCCAGCAGCATTGGACAGCCCCAAGAGACCCAGTACTTC. The encoded protein is CASSIGQPQETQYF.

V is TRBV9 and J is TRBJ1-4; D perhaps matches TRBD1 (5 bases). The V gene lost 4 bases and the J gene lost 3 bases, with 10 bases spanning the gap. Germline CDR1 SGDLS, CDR2 YYNGEE. The CDR3 length is 14 residues. CDR3 in amino acids: CASSQQASNEKLFF. The DNA for the CDR3 is TGTGCCAGCAGCCAACAGGCCTCTAATGAAAAACTGTTTTTT.

This clone has only one observation. The chain combines TRBV2 with TRBJ1-5; 7 bases map to TRBD1. Germline assignment: CDR1 SNHLY and CDR2 FYNNEI. V was pared by 3 bases and J by 5 bases, with 7 bases of the junction left unmatched. The CDR3 has 15 residues. In DNA, the CDR3 is TGTGCCAGCAGTGATCCCGACAGGGAGGATCAGCCCCAGCATTTT. Translating gives CASSDPDREDQPQHF.

This chain links TRBV6-5 with TRBJ1-5, with unresolved D. CDR1 is MNHEY, CDR2 SVGAGI, per germline. The CDR3 length is 15 residues. Trimming pared 2 bases from V and 0 bases from J, leaving 8 bases between. As DNA, the CDR3 is TGTGCCAGCAGTTACGGACGAAATAGCAATCAGCCCCAGCATTTT. Protein: CASSYGRNSNQPQHF.

Points on this clone: The identical CDR3 is also encoded by other nucleotide sequences in the sample. The chain is built from TRBV28 and TRBJ1-2, with no clear D. The CDR3 sequence is 11 residues long. Trimming pared 3 bases from V and 4 bases from J, leaving 3 bases between. Germline V gene data show CDR1 as MDHEN and CDR2 as SYDVKM. CDR3 coding DNA: TGTGCCAGCAGTTTTGGCTATGGCTACACCTTC. Translated: CASSFGYGYTF.